This T cell receptor beta chain was retrieved from a study (dated by TCRdb to 2012 to 2014). Many counts were recorded for this clonotype. The antigen it recognizes is unknown. The sample holds no much larger clone one base away, and base qualities are not on file. Sequenced using an Illumina Genome Analyzer IIx. TCRdb cleaned the public reads at Q25 with fastp, built clones with MiXCR and kept in-frame beta chains. Under each unique CDR3 protein, matching rows form one entry showing the most common genes and DNA. This sample holds several thousand distinct CDR3 sequences; under 35% were observed only once. Of the sample, 22% falls within the top ten clones. According to the germline V gene, CDR1 reads KGHSH and CDR2 reads LQKENI. V is cut by 7 bases and J by 5 bases, and the space between the germline ends is 20 bases. Counted from cysteine to phenylalanine, this CDR3 has 15 amino acids. Only the CDR3 DNA is retained, 45 bases long and in frame from the first base.

The sequencing input was blood. This TCR derives from a human donor. The rearranged chain carries TRBV18 and TRBJ1-1; the D gene is perhaps TRBD1, from 6 matching bases. The nucleotides are TGTGCCAGCTGCCGGCAGGGGAGTAAAATGACTGAAGCTTTCTTT. This encodes CASCRQGSKMTEAFF.